This TCR beta chain was profiled in a study of blood T cell repertoires in COVID-19 (dated by TCRdb to about 2020). For the study in its entirety: Collaborator samples came from the United States, Italy and Spain and covered acute and convalescent phases of COVID-19. Samples were obtained from the ongoing ImmuneRACE study (first 160 participants) and from over a thousand subjects provided by 6 global collaborators. Subjects who had been exposed to COVID-19, were actively infected with it, or had recovered from it provided the deeply sampled blood TCRbeta repertoires that made up the dataset. HLA class I and class II types, where available, came from metadata supplied by the sample provider rather than from assay-based typing. The material from the prospective study consisted of cDNA or gDNA derived from T cells, B-cell-depleted T cells, or PBMCs. The repertoires were released in a freely available public database intended as a resource for research on the immune response to SARS-CoV-2. The sample metadata nearly always contained a de-identified subject ID, COVID-19 status, age in years and sex. Study-wide conclusions, independent of this receptor: How much clinical and demographic metadata was included differed by source and by participant, and the metadata was provided uncurated.

Whole blood was collected in K2EDTA tubes by collaborating institutions according to the institutions' own protocols. Collaborator samples were shipped for TCRbeta analysis as frozen whole blood, isolated PBMCs, or DNA extracted from either sample type. Notes on this clone: Its antigen has not been determined. The sample holds no much larger clone one base away, and base qualities are not on file.

The CDR3 holds 17 amino acids from the cysteine to the phenylalanine. Only the CDR3 region is kept as DNA, spanning 51 bases read in frame from base 1. V loses 0 bases of germline sequence and J loses 1 base, and the interval between the two ends is 11 bases. CDR1 and CDR2 are read off the germline V gene (reference sequence) as SGHKS and YYEKEE. The immunoSEQ Assay, a bias-controlled multiplex PCR, was used to amplify TCRbeta CDR3 regions from genomic DNA. Processing in the source paper ran as follows. Within the assay, amplification of reference gene primers was used to estimate how many nucleated cells each sample contained. To quantify the absolute abundance of each unique TCRbeta CDR3 rearrangement, sequence reads were collapsed and filtered. Productive Simpson clonality was computed per sample as the square root of Simpson's diversity index over productive rearrangements. The table was pulled from immuneACCESS by TCRdb, which kept in-frame rearrangements only. Such tables lose some clones; where checked, under half of the loss comes from unresolved V genes, and the rest has no known cause. That table supplies the V and J calls and clone size; D and trimming were determined from the DNA. The table for this sample lists about 80,000 clones; around 88% of them were counted only once. The ten largest make up around 7.3% of the sample.

This clonotype was obtained from a woman of 80 years or more with acute or convalescent COVID-19. The sequence joins TRBV5-5 to TRBJ2-6; the D segment could be TRBD1, given 6 matching bases. The specimen was peripheral blood. Here the CDR3 is given as CASSLGPQGSGANVLTF. The nucleotides are TGTGCCAGCAGCTTGGGGCCACAGGGTTCTGGGGCCAACGTCCTGACTTTC.